The 27 T cell receptor beta chains below come from one sample, sequenced in a study of T cells in Graves' hyperthyroidism and ophthalmopathy. Regions amplified from RNA transcripts were the TCR beta CDR3 regions. HTBI primers were employed in a first-round RT-PCR of the TCR CDR3. TCRdb ran MiXCR on the multiplex PCR reads and lists one entry per CDR3 protein. This table holds around 600,000 distinct CDR3 sequences, around 14% found once. The sample taken for sequencing was blood. These receptors were taken from a woman between 18 and 29 years old with Graves' ophthalmopathy.

This chain links TRBV24-1 with TRBJ2-1; the D is unclear. The CDR3 consists of 14 residues. The V gene lost 3 bases and the J gene lost 6 bases, with 11 bases spanning the gap. The germline CDR1 and CDR2 sequences are KGHDR and SFDVKD. Here the CDR3 reads CATSDPSLRNEQFF. The CDR3 nucleotides read TGTGCCACCAGTGATCCGAGCTTACGCAATGAGCAGTTCTTC.

This clonotype was counted only a few times. The rearrangement uses TRBV7-9 and TRBJ1-2; no definite D call. Trimming removed 1 base from V and 0 bases from J, with 9 bases in between. Germline loops: CDR1 SEHNR, CDR2 FQNEAQ (reference sequence). The CDR3 spans 15 residues. Written as DNA, the CDR3 is TGTGCCAGCAGCTTAGGCCAGGCAGCTAACTATGGCTACACCTTC. Protein: CASSLGQAANYGYTF.

This clonotype occurred many times. The chain carries TRBV7-3 and TRBJ2-1; no clear D. Trimming pared 5 bases from V and 2 bases from J, leaving 13 bases between. Germline V gene lookup returns CDR1 SGHTA and CDR2 FQGTGA. The CDR3 runs to 15 residues. The CDR3 region has the DNA TGTGCCAGCAGCCAAACAGCGACCACCTACAATGAGCAGTTCTTC. Translation gives CASSQTATTYNEQFF.

This clonotype was seen many times. The J gene is TRBJ2-5, the V gene TRBV2; D is ambiguous. Germline CDR1 is SNHLY and CDR2 is FYNNEI. Trimming stripped 5 bases from V and 0 bases from J, with 7 bases between. The length of the CDR3 is 13 residues. CDR3 region: CASSYGDQETQYF. The DNA of the CDR3 is TGTGCCAGCAGTTATGGAGACCAAGAGACCCAGTACTTC.

This clonotype showed up many times. V usage is TRBV6-1 and J usage is TRBJ2-7; 8 positions match TRBD2. The V segment lost 6 bases and the J segment 3 bases; nucleotides outside the gene matches: 10. The V gene's germline CDR1 is MNHNS and CDR2 SASEGT. This CDR3 has 15 amino acids. CDR3 sequence reads: CASSATSGELYEQYF. CDR3 nucleotides: TGTGCCAGCAGCGCTACTAGCGGAGAACTCTACGAGCAGTACTTC.

A word on this clonotype: A single base separates this from a much larger clone, so it may be a read error. The rearrangement joins TRBV6-2 or TRBV6-3 to TRBJ2-2; 7 positions match TRBD2. The CDR3 totals 15 residues. Per germline, CDR1 MNHEY and CDR2 SVGEGT. CDR3 sequence: CACSILAGRAGELFF. For the CDR3, the DNA is TGTGCCTGCAGTATCTTAGCGGGTCGGGCCGGGGAGCTGTTTTTT.

This clonotype appeared many times. The chain recombines TRBV18 with TRBJ1-1, with 11 bases matching TRBD1. Per germline, CDR1 KGHSH and CDR2 LQKENI. Trimming removed 5 bases from V and 5 bases from J; junction bases left unmatched: 4. This CDR3 has 14 residues. The CDR3: CASSVRDRGTEAFF. DNA of the CDR3: TGTGCCAGCTCAGTCCGGGACAGGGGGACTGAAGCTTTCTTT.

This clonotype showed up many times. The rearrangement links TRBV30 to TRBJ2-5; TRBD2 matches 10 bases. Trimming cost V 2 bases and J 1 base; bases outside gene matches: 1. The CDR3 is made up of 14 amino acids. Germline CDR1 GTSNPN, CDR2 SVGIG (reference sequence). The CDR3 DNA is TGTGCCTGGAGTAGGACTAGCGGCCAAGAGACCCAGTACTTC. Translating it yields CAWSRTSGQETQYF.

The rearrangement links TRBV29-1 to TRBJ1-3; D is uncertain. CDR3 length: 12 residues. Germline lookup yields CDR1 SQVTM and CDR2 ANQGSEA. V was trimmed by 4 bases and J by 4 bases, leaving 8 bases between them. As DNA, the CDR3 is TGCAGCGTTGGGACGCCCGGAAACACCATATATTTT. As protein: CSVGTPGNTIYF.

This clonotype turned up a few times. This rearrangement joins TRBV27 to TRBJ2-6, with a tentative D call TRBD2 (5 bases). Trimming pared 4 bases from V and 4 bases from J, leaving 8 bases between. CDR1 and CDR2 from the germline V gene are MNHEY and SMNVEV (reference sequence). CDR3 length equals 14 residues. Here the CDR3 DNA reads TGTGCCAGCAGTTACGGGAACGGGGCCAACGTCCTGACTTTC. As protein: CASSYGNGANVLTF.

CDR3 sequence (DNA): TGTGCCTCTCGGACTACCTCAGATACGCAGTATTTT. This codes for CASRTTSDTQYF. This chain links TRBV6-2 or TRBV6-3 with TRBJ2-3; TRBD2 is a possible D gene (6 bases). V was pared by 11 bases and J by 4 bases, with 13 bases between. This CDR3 is built from 12 residues. Germline lookup yields CDR1 MNHEY and CDR2 SVGEGT.

This clonotype was seen at least ten times. This rearrangement joins TRBV2 to TRBJ1-5; D gene uncertain. CDR1 is SNHLY, CDR2 FYNNEI, per germline. V was pared by 1 base and J by 7 bases, with 11 bases between. The CDR3 is made up of 14 amino acids. The CDR3 bases are TGTGCCAGCAGTGAAGTGACCCAAGGGCAGCCCCAGCATTTT. Protein sequence: CASSEVTQGQPQHF. Full variable domain (missing parts from reference TRBV2 and TRBJ1-5): EPEVTQTPSHQVTQMGQEVILRCVPISNHLYFYWYRQILGQKVEFLVSFYNNEISEKSEIFDDQFSVERPDGSNFTLKIRSTKLEDSAMYFCASSEVTQGQPQHFGDGTRLSIL.

CDR3 coding DNA: TGCAGTGCCTTCACCCAGAGACAGGGGGAGCCATGGACCCAGTACTTC. Translation: CSAFTQRQGEPWTQYF. V usage is TRBV20-1 and J usage is TRBJ2-5, with 9 bases that match TRBD1. Germline trimming cut 6 bases from V and 7 bases from J; bases unmatched to any gene: 18. The CDR3 is 16 residues long. Looked up from germline, CDR1 is DFQATT and CDR2 is SNEGSKA (reference sequence).

This clonotype was seen repeatedly, ten times or more. The chain couples TRBV28 to TRBJ1-2, with TRBD1 matching 9 bases. CDR3 length equals 17 residues. V gave up 6 bases and J gave up 3 bases; unmatched junction bases: 14. Germline CDR1 and CDR2: MDHEN and SYDVKM. The CDR3 DNA is TGTGCCAGCAGCTATCCCGGGACAGGGAGAAGGGACTATGGCTACACCTTC. This gives the protein CASSYPGTGRRDYGYTF.

As to this clonotype: One junction end disagrees with the germline gene, perhaps due to a read error. This CDR3 is CASSMFGAHGDTIYF. The CDR3 coding sequence is TGTGCCAGTAGTATGTTTGGGGCGCATGGAGACACCATATATTTT. The gene calls are TRBV19 and TRBJ1-3, with a weak D call TRBD1 (5 bases). This CDR3 has 15 residues. CDR1 and CDR2 from the germline V gene are LNHDA and SQIVND (reference sequence).

This clonotype was observed at least ten times. This sequence joins TRBV6-6 and TRBJ1-1, with TRBD1 as a possible D gene (5 bases). Trimming shortened V by 0 bases and J by 6 bases, and 14 bases separated the two germline ends. CDR1 MNHNY and CDR2 SVGAGI come from the germline V gene (reference sequence). This CDR3 has 15 residues. CDR3 in DNA: TGTGCCAGCAGTTACTCGAGTGGGGGTTCGGCTGAAGCTTTCTTT. Translating gives CASSYSSGGSAEAFF.

This clonotype showed up many times. This rearrangement joins TRBV2 to TRBJ2-2; perhaps D is TRBD1 or TRBD2 (5 bases each). V shed 7 bases and J shed 2 bases, with 11 bases lying between them. This CDR3 is 14 amino acids long. CDR1 is SNHLY, CDR2 FYNNEI, per germline. The CDR3 here is CASMGTDNTGELFF. The CDR3 DNA follows: TGTGCCAGCATGGGGACCGACAACACCGGGGAGCTGTTTTTT.

Only one count was recorded for this clonotype. The V gene is TRBV19, the J gene TRBJ2-5; a possible D gene is TRBD2 (7 bases). The V gene's germline CDR1 is LNHDA and CDR2 SQIVND (reference sequence). The CDR3 covers 13 residues. V dropped 4 bases and J dropped 12 bases, with 18 bases sitting between them. In nucleotides, the CDR3 is TGTGCCAGTAGTACCGACTGGGAGGGGACAAAGTACTTC. Translating gives CASSTDWEGTKYF.

The V and J genes are TRBV6-1 and TRBJ2-1, with 9 positions matching TRBD1. Trimming took 6 bases from V and 8 from J; bases not matched to a gene: 11. This CDR3 is built from 15 residues. Germline assignment: CDR1 MNHNS and CDR2 SASEGT. CDR3 amino acids: CASRGTGILLYEQFF. The CDR3 DNA is TGTGCCAGCAGAGGGACAGGGATACTTTTATATGAGCAGTTCTTC.

A few counts support this clonotype. With a much larger clone just one base away, this may be a read error. This chain uses TRBV7-9 with TRBJ2-7; D may be TRBD1 or TRBD2 (5 bases each). The ends were cut back, 5 bases at V and 0 bases at J, with 11 bases in the middle. CDR3 length: 14 residues. Germline CDR1 and CDR2: SEHNR and FQNEAQ (reference sequence). The CDR3 DNA is TGTGCCAGCAGCATCCCAGGGAGCTCCTACGAGCAGTACTTC. Its translation is CASSIPGSSYEQYF.

This clonotype has a count of ten or more. This chain links TRBV29-1 with TRBJ2-5, with 8 bases identical to TRBD2. The V segment lost 2 bases and the J segment 4 bases; nucleotides outside the gene matches: 0. CDR3 size: 12 residues. CDR1 is SQVTM, CDR2 ANQGSEA, per germline. The CDR3 nucleotides read TGCAGCGTTGAACTAGCGGGAGAGACCCAGTACTTC. As protein: CSVELAGETQYF.

The genes are TRBV11-3 and TRBJ2-7; 10 bases fit TRBD2. CDR1 and CDR2 (germline): SGHNT, YENEEA. V lost 4 bases, J lost 3 bases, and 3 bases stayed unmatched. The CDR3 spans 14 residues. Written as DNA, the CDR3 is TGTGCCAGCAGCTGGACTAGCGGACACTACGAGCAGTACTTC. Protein product: CASSWTSGHYEQYF.

The V call is TRBV9, the J call TRBJ2-5; 12 bases align to TRBD2. V shed 4 bases, J shed 2 bases, and the junction held 3 bases outside the gene matches. This CDR3 contains 15 residues. CDR1 SGDLS and CDR2 YYNGEE come from the germline V gene. CDR3 sequence (DNA): TGTGCCAGCAGCAGGACTAGCGGGAATCAAGAGACCCAGTACTTC. Translation: CASSRTSGNQETQYF.

This clonotype was counted at least ten times. The chain is built from TRBV5-1 and TRBJ2-7, with D maybe TRBD1 (5 bases). The germline V gene encodes CDR1 SGHRS and CDR2 YFSETQ. Trimming cost V 0 bases and J 4 bases, with 8 bases left between them. The CDR3 loop spans 13 amino acids. The DNA for the CDR3 is TGCGCCAGCAGCTTGGATGGGGCTTACGAGCAGTACTTC. Amino acids: CASSLDGAYEQYF.

This clonotype turned up a few times. This sequence joins TRBV6-5 and TRBJ1-2; 8 nucleotides line up with TRBD1. The J segment lost 5 bases and the V segment lost 2 bases, leaving 4 bases of the junction unmatched. The germline V gene encodes CDR1 MNHEY and CDR2 SVGAGI. This CDR3 comprises 14 residues. CDR3 protein: CASSYPQGAYGYTF. Written as DNA, the CDR3 is TGTGCCAGCAGTTACCCCCAGGGGGCATATGGCTACACCTTC.

This clonotype showed up many times. The rearrangement joins TRBV4-1 to TRBJ2-1, with 9 bases lining up with TRBD2. Germline lookup yields CDR1 MGHRA and CDR2 YSYEKL. The V gene end was trimmed by 4 bases and the J gene end by 8 bases; junction bases not matched to a gene: 12. The CDR3 consists of 16 residues. CDR3 bases: TGCGCCAGCAGCCGTCTAGCGGGGCTGAGGTCATATGAGCAGTTCTTC. Amino acids: CASSRLAGLRSYEQFF.

This clonotype was observed a few times. V usage is TRBV4-3 and J usage is TRBJ1-6; tentatively, D is TRBD1 (5 bases). The V end was cut by 4 bases, the J end by 5 bases, with 9 bases between. The germline V gene has CDR1 LGHNA and CDR2 YSLEER. The CDR3 sequence is 14 residues long. This chain's CDR3 is CASSRWGDNSPLHF. CDR3 nucleotides: TGCGCCAGCAGCCGTTGGGGGGATAATTCACCCCTCCACTTT.